The 22 T cell receptor beta chains below were found in one sample sequenced in a study of T cell responses to AZD1222 COVID-19 vaccine. Some clones are missing from TCRdb's copy, which holds only in-frame ones; the method was immunoSEQ multiplex PCR. Of approximately 180,000 clones listed, more than 90% are singletons. The sequenced sample was peripheral blood, obtained on day 0 of AZD1222 vaccination. The receptors come from an adult in good health.

V is TRBV7-9 and J is TRBJ1-5; TRBD1 matches 10 bases. Germline trimming cut 3 bases from V and 4 bases from J; bases unmatched to any gene: 12. Germline-derived CDR1 and CDR2 are SEHNR and FQNEAQ (reference sequence). The CDR3 length is 18 residues. CDR3 in amino acids: CASSFSGTGAPVNQPQHF. The CDR3 nucleotides read TGTGCCAGCAGCTTTTCCGGGACAGGGGCCCCCGTTAATCAGCCCCAGCATTTT.

As to this clone: The junction and the germline gene differ at one end; a read error may be behind it. The chain uses TRBV5-6 and TRBJ2-2; either TRBD1 or TRBD2 may supply D (6 bases each). CDR3 length equals 17 residues. Germline CDR1 and CDR2: SGHDT and YYEEEE. This CDR3 reads CASSLVLRGTSPGALFF. In nucleotides, the CDR3 is TGTGCCAGCAGCCTCGTGCTCCGGGGGACCTCGCCGGGGGCGCTGTTTTTT.

The chain carries TRBV28 and TRBJ2-5; D ambiguous. The CDR3 runs to 12 residues. CDR1 is MDHEN, CDR2 SYDVKM, per germline. The ends were cut back, 8 bases at V and 5 bases at J, with 12 bases in the middle. The CDR3 nucleotides read TGTGCCAGCGGAAACTCCTGGGAGACCCAGTACTTC. This translates into CASGNSWETQYF. The entire variable domain, with the rest obtained from reference TRBV28 and TRBJ2-5, is as follows: DVKVTQSSRYLVKRTGEKVFLECVQDMDHENMFWYRQDPGLGLRLIYFSYDVKMKEKGDIPEGYSVSREKKERFSLILESASTNQTSMYLCASGNSWETQYFGPGTRLLVL.

The chain employs TRBV6-5 and TRBJ1-1, with D uncertain. Germline V gene lookup returns CDR1 MNHEY and CDR2 SVGAGI. The germline V and J ends were trimmed by 4 bases and 1 base, with 16 bases remaining between them. The CDR3 sequence is 16 residues long. In DNA, the CDR3 is TGTGCCAGCAGTTTGAGCGGGGTTTTGAGGAACACTGAAGCTTTCTTT. Encoded protein: CASSLSGVLRNTEAFF.

V usage is TRBV29-1 and J usage is TRBJ1-2, with a tentative D call TRBD1 (6 bases). The V end lost 6 bases, the J end lost 3 bases, and 14 bases lay between the germline ends. The CDR3 covers 13 residues. Looked up from germline, CDR1 is SQVTM and CDR2 is ANQGSEA. The CDR3 DNA reads TGCAGCGTCTCTTCCGGGGGCGACTATGGCTACACCTTC. Translation gives CSVSSGGDYGYTF. Using reference TRBV29-1 and TRBJ1-2 for the parts outside the CDR3, the full variable domain is SAVISQKPSRDICQRGTSLTIQCQVDSQVTMMFWYRQQPGQSLTLIATANQGSEATYESGFVIDKFPISRPNLTFSTLTVSNMSPEDSSIYLCSVSSGGDYGYTFGSGTRLTVV.

This clone appeared once. V usage is TRBV25-1 and J usage is TRBJ1-2; D is unresolved. The CDR3 consists of 13 residues. Trimming took 5 bases from V and 0 from J, leaving 7 bases between them. Germline V gene lookup returns CDR1 MGHDK and CDR2 SYGVNS. In nucleotides, the CDR3 is TGTGCCAGCAGTCCCCCCTCTAACTATGGCTACACCTTC. Translation gives CASSPPSNYGYTF.

This clone appeared a single time. The chain joins TRBV10-2 to TRBJ2-6, with TRBD1 as a possible D gene (5 bases). The ends were cut back, 3 bases at V and 2 bases at J, with 5 bases in the middle. From germline, CDR1 is WSHSY and CDR2 SAAADI. The CDR3 has 14 amino acids. CDR3 loop: CASSDRAGANVLTF. CDR3 nucleotides: TGCGCCAGCAGTGACAGGGCTGGGGCCAACGTCCTGACTTTC.

Written as DNA, the CDR3 is TGTGCCAGCAGCTTGGCCGGGACAAAATACGAGCAGTACTTC. Translated, it gives CASSLAGTKYEQYF. V usage is TRBV5-4 and J usage is TRBJ2-7, with D possibly being TRBD1 (6 bases). In germline, CDR1 is SGHNT, CDR2 YYREEE (reference sequence). V gave up 0 bases and J gave up 4 bases, with 11 bases separating them. This CDR3 is 14 amino acids long.

This chain uses TRBV19 with TRBJ1-2, with D uncertain. Trimming pared 5 bases from V and 5 bases from J, leaving 9 bases between. Germline V gene lookup returns CDR1 LNHDA and CDR2 SQIVND (reference sequence). This CDR3 spans 12 amino acids. CDR3 sequence: CASSPDLYGYTF. CDR3 DNA sequence: TGTGCCAGTAGTCCAGACCTATATGGCTACACCTTC.

The chain has TRBV24-1 and TRBJ1-1; D uncertain. Germline-derived CDR1 and CDR2 are KGHDR and SFDVKD. V was clipped by 9 bases and J by 0 bases, with 10 bases between them. The CDR3 length is 13 residues. CDR3 sequence: CATRRGLNTEAFF. The CDR3 nucleotides read TGTGCCACCCGGCGGGGATTGAACACTGAAGCTTTCTTT.

The rearrangement joins TRBV6-5 to TRBJ1-1, with D possibly matching TRBD1 (5 bases). CDR3 length: 14 residues. Germline V gives CDR1 MNHEY, CDR2 SVGAGI. Deletions cut 0 bases from V and 4 bases from J, with 9 bases between. CDR3 protein: CASSYSDGGTEAFF. CDR3 in DNA: TGTGCCAGCAGTTACTCGGACGGGGGCACTGAAGCTTTCTTT.

The rearrangement joins TRBV7-9 to TRBJ2-7; 10 bases are a match to TRBD1. V was pared by 1 base and J by 6 bases, with 6 bases of the junction left unmatched. There are 15 residues in the CDR3. The V gene's germline CDR1 is SEHNR and CDR2 FQNEAQ (reference sequence). This CDR3 reads CASSLGARTGGEQYF. CDR3 in DNA: TGTGCCAGCAGCTTAGGGGCTCGGACAGGGGGCGAGCAGTACTTC.

J is TRBJ1-2 and V is TRBV12-5, with D maybe TRBD1 (5 bases). CDR3 length equals 13 residues. The V gene's germline CDR1 is LGHNT and CDR2 FRNRAP. Trimming stripped 5 bases from V and 3 bases from J, with 10 bases between. CDR3 sequence: CASGVTGYYGYTF. The CDR3 DNA is TGTGCTAGTGGTGTCACAGGTTACTATGGCTACACCTTC.

This clone was recorded once. This chain links TRBV3-1 (or the pseudogene TRBV3-2) with TRBJ2-5, with a weak D call TRBD1 (6 bases). Trimming removed 0 bases at V and 5 bases at J, with 10 bases between. The CDR3 spans 14 residues. CDR1 is LGHDT, CDR2 YNNKEL, per germline (reference sequence). The CDR3 loop is CASSQEGAGETQYF. For the CDR3, the DNA is TGTGCCAGCAGCCAAGAGGGGGCAGGCGAGACCCAGTACTTC.

This clone was observed once. The CDR3 loop reads CASSHGVVGSYEQYF. In DNA form, the CDR3 reads TGTGCCAGCAGCCATGGCGTCGTGGGCTCCTACGAGCAGTACTTC. V and J are TRBV3-1 (or the pseudogene TRBV3-2) and TRBJ2-7; unclear D gene. Germline CDR1 and CDR2: LGHDT and YNNKEL (reference sequence). The CDR3 is made up of 15 amino acids. V gave up 3 bases and J gave up 0 bases, with 12 bases separating them.

The genes are TRBV5-1 and TRBJ2-5; tentatively, D is TRBD2 (6 bases). Trimming shortened V by 0 bases and J by 5 bases, and 8 bases separated the two germline ends. Germline CDR1 and CDR2: SGHRS and YFSETQ. The CDR3 runs 13 residues. CDR3 residues: CASSLELAETQYF. The CDR3 DNA reads as TGCGCCAGCAGCTTGGAACTAGCTGAGACCCAGTACTTC.

The chain links TRBV28 to TRBJ2-3; D unresolved. With 3 bases removed from V and 5 bases from J, the gap between germline ends came to 3 bases. The germline CDR1 and CDR2 sequences are MDHEN and SYDVKM. The CDR3 spans 11 residues. Written as DNA, the CDR3 is TGTGCCAGCAGTTTGGGAGATACGCAGTATTTT. It encodes CASSLGDTQYF.

The chain is built from TRBV30 and TRBJ2-1; a weak D match, TRBD2 (6 bases). CDR1 and CDR2 from the germline V gene are GTSNPN and SVGIG (reference sequence). The CDR3 sequence is 18 residues long. V lost 0 bases, J lost 2 bases, and 20 bases lay in between. CDR3 residues: CAWSVIRPGEWAYNEQFF. CDR3 bases: TGTGCCTGGAGTGTAATTCGACCGGGGGAGTGGGCCTACAATGAGCAGTTCTTC.

This rearrangement joins TRBV7-9 to TRBJ1-1; no definite D call. Trimming stripped 0 bases from V and 7 bases from J, with 9 bases between. The length of the CDR3 is 13 residues. From germline, CDR1 is SEHNR and CDR2 FQNEAQ (reference sequence). CDR3 protein: CASSLAARNEAFF. Here the CDR3 DNA reads TGTGCCAGCAGCTTAGCGGCCAGAAATGAAGCTTTCTTT.

The rearrangement links TRBV5-1 to TRBJ2-2; unclear D gene. This CDR3 contains 14 residues. Germline CDR1 SGHRS, CDR2 YFSETQ. V was trimmed by 2 bases and J by 4 bases, leaving 9 bases between them. Here the CDR3 DNA reads TGCGCCAGCAGCTTCGACACCTTCACCGGGGAGCTGTTTTTT. Protein product: CASSFDTFTGELFF.

The rearrangement joins TRBV5-1 to TRBJ1-2; TRBD1 agrees at 7 bases. Per the germline V gene, CDR1 is SGHRS and CDR2 is YFSETQ. Losses at the gene ends were 7 bases for V and 6 bases for J; bases not matched to a gene: 6. The CDR3 covers 12 residues. This CDR3 reads CASGTGTDGYTF. In DNA, the CDR3 is TGCGCCAGCGGTACCGGGACAGATGGCTACACCTTC.

The CDR3, as DNA: TGTGCCAGCAGCGCACAGAATCAGCCCCAGCATTTT. It is translated as CASSAQNQPQHF. V usage is TRBV7-9 and J usage is TRBJ1-5, with unresolved D. Germline-derived CDR1 and CDR2 are SEHNR and FQNEAQ (reference sequence). Between the trimmed V and J ends, which lost 5 bases and 4 bases, there was a span of 6 bases. This CDR3 is 12 amino acids long.